The 30 T cell receptor beta chains presented below share a single source sample, sequenced in a study of blood T cell repertoires in COVID-19. Libraries were prepared by immunoSEQ multiplex PCR; TCRdb keeps only in-frame clonotypes and omits some of them. In the table there are about 520,000 clones, 70% to 90% of which are singletons. The material sequenced was peripheral blood. These receptors were obtained from a human donor in a cohort sampled during active COVID-19.

This chain connects TRBV7-3 to TRBJ2-2; TRBD2 aligns across 9 bases. The germline gives CDR1 SGHTA, CDR2 FQGTGA. This CDR3 has 16 residues. With 5 bases clipped from V and 0 bases from J, the junction kept 4 bases outside the gene matches. In nucleotides, the CDR3 is TGTGCCAGCAGCGGTAGCGGGAGCCCGAACACCGGGGAGCTGTTTTTT. It codes for CASSGSGSPNTGELFF.

The chain joins TRBV5-1 to TRBJ2-5, with a weak D call TRBD1 (8 bases). The CDR3 runs 14 residues. V lost 4 bases, J lost 5 bases, and 15 bases lay in between. CDR1 and CDR2 from the germline V gene are SGHRS and YFSETQ. The CDR3 spells CASSGTGGGETQYF. The CDR3 DNA reads TGCGCCAGCAGCGGAACAGGGGGAGGGGAGACCCAGTACTTC.

V gene TRBV4-1 combines with J gene TRBJ1-4; 11 bases match TRBD1. The CDR3 covers 15 residues. The junction had 4 bases not matched to a gene; V was cut back by 3 bases and J by 7 bases. The germline CDR1 and CDR2 sequences are MGHRA and YSYEKL. In nucleotides, the CDR3 is TGCGCCAGCAGCCAGGAGGACAGGGGGCGTGAAAAACTGTTTTTT. Amino acids: CASSQEDRGREKLFF.

The V call is TRBV2, the J call TRBJ1-2; 7 bases line up with TRBD1. The V gene end was trimmed by 8 bases and the J gene end by 4 bases; junction bases not matched to a gene: 7. This CDR3 is built from 13 residues. Germline V gives CDR1 SNHLY, CDR2 FYNNEI. The CDR3 sequence: CASVAGGGYGYTF. In DNA, the CDR3 is TGTGCCAGCGTGGCAGGGGGAGGCTATGGCTACACCTTC.

This rearrangement joins TRBV12-3 or TRBV12-4 to TRBJ1-2; 8 positions match TRBD1. This CDR3 has 13 residues. Unmatched junction bases numbered 2, after V lost 5 bases and J lost 3 bases. In DNA form, the CDR3 reads TGTGCCAGCAGTCCGACAGGGGACTATGGCTACACCTTC. Translating it yields CASSPTGDYGYTF.

The rearrangement uses TRBV28 and TRBJ1-5; D might be TRBD1 (6 bases). The CDR3 totals 15 residues. V was trimmed by 6 bases and J by 5 bases, leaving 17 bases between them. Germline V gives CDR1 MDHEN, CDR2 SYDVKM. DNA of the CDR3: TGTGCCAGCAGGGGGGAAGGGGGGGAGTATCAGCCCCAGCATTTT. Protein: CASRGEGGEYQPQHF.

CDR3 DNA sequence: TGTGCCAGCAGCGTAGGGGACAGGGGATCTGAAGCTTTCTTT. Translation: CASSVGDRGSEAFF. This rearrangement joins TRBV7-3 to TRBJ1-1; 10 bases line up with TRBD1. Germline lookup yields CDR1 SGHTA and CDR2 FQGTGA. The CDR3 extends over 14 amino acids. Losses at the gene ends were 5 bases for V and 6 bases for J; bases not matched to a gene: 6. Based on the CDR3 plus reference TRBV7-3 and TRBJ1-1, the full variable domain is GAGVSQTPSNKVTEKGKYVELRCDPISGHTALYWYRQSLGQGPEFLIYFQGTGAADDSGLPNDRFFAVRPEGSVSTLKIQRTERGDSAVYLCASSVGDRGSEAFFGQGTRLTVV.

This chain connects TRBV30 to TRBJ2-7; a possible D gene is TRBD1 (5 bases). Germline V CDR1 and CDR2: GTSNPN, SVGIG (reference sequence). The CDR3 extends over 13 amino acids. V was shortened by 4 bases and J by 1 base, with 11 bases between the two germline ends. CDR3 residues: CAWTRPGSYEQYF. Here the CDR3 DNA reads TGTGCCTGGACTCGGCCAGGGTCCTACGAGCAGTACTTC.

This clone was seen just once. V and J are TRBV5-1 and TRBJ2-3; TRBD2 aligns across 13 bases. The CDR3 totals 17 residues. Germline loops: CDR1 SGHRS, CDR2 YFSETQ. The V and J ends lost 3 bases and 2 bases, in that order; junction bases with no gene match: 6. The CDR3 nucleotides read TGCGCCAGCAGCTGGGGGACTAGCGGGACTCTCACAGATACGCAGTATTTT. This translates into CASSWGTSGTLTDTQYF.

This clone occurred a few times. The V call is TRBV11-3, the J call TRBJ2-7, with 8 positions matching TRBD1. V shed 5 bases, J shed 0 bases, and the junction held 6 bases outside the gene matches. CDR1 and CDR2 (germline): SGHNT, YENEEA. This CDR3 has 15 residues. CDR3 in amino acids: CASSLGQGPSYEQYF. Here the CDR3 DNA reads TGTGCCAGCAGCCTTGGACAGGGTCCCTCCTACGAGCAGTACTTC.

This chain uses TRBV12-5 with TRBJ1-2; 12 bases fit TRBD1. V shed 0 bases, J shed 7 bases, and the junction held 6 bases outside the gene matches. The CDR3 totals 16 residues. Germline V gives CDR1 LGHNT, CDR2 FRNRAP. The CDR3 spells CASGLVIGTGGPGYTF. Written as DNA, the CDR3 is TGTGCTAGTGGTTTGGTAATCGGGACAGGGGGCCCTGGCTACACCTTC.

This rearrangement joins TRBV9 to TRBJ2-2, with TRBD1 as a possible D gene (6 bases). The length of the CDR3 is 16 residues. CDR1 is SGDLS and CDR2 is YYNGEE in the germline V gene. Trimming took 5 bases from V and 1 from J, leaving 15 bases between them. The DNA of the CDR3 is TGTGCCAGCAGTGCCAGGGGACAAGGGAACACCGGGGAGCTGTTTTTT. It encodes CASSARGQGNTGELFF.

The rearrangement uses TRBV19 and TRBJ1-1; 10 bases match TRBD1. In germline, CDR1 is LNHDA, CDR2 SQIVND (reference sequence). The CDR3 has 17 residues. The ends lost 2 bases at V and 1 base at J; junction bases unmatched: 7. The DNA of the CDR3 is TGTGCCAGTAGTATATTGGGACAGGGGAAGGCGAACACTGAAGCTTTCTTT. It translates to CASSILGQGKANTEAFF. Full variable domain (missing parts from reference TRBV19 and TRBJ1-1): DGGITQSPKYLFRKEGQNVTLSCEQNLNHDAMYWYRQDPGQGLRLIYYSQIVNDFQKGDIAEGYSVSREKKESFPLTVTSAQKNPTAFYLCASSILGQGKANTEAFFGQGTRLTVV.

This clone appeared once. Mismatch with germline at one junction end may stem from a read error. This chain uses TRBV7-7 with TRBJ1-5; TRBD1 agrees at 7 bases. Per germline, CDR1 SSHAT and CDR2 FNYEAQ (reference sequence). The CDR3 length is 15 residues. The CDR3 loop is CASSSPGQSNQPQHF. The CDR3, as DNA: TGTGCTAGCAGCAGCCCGGGACAGAGCAATCAGCCCCAGCATTTT.

The chain uses TRBV7-2 and TRBJ1-5, with D hard to call. V was shortened by 6 bases and J by 8 bases, with 17 bases between the two germline ends. This CDR3 has 14 amino acids. CDR1 and CDR2 from the germline V gene are SGHTA and FQGNSA. The chain's CDR3 is CASSSTTGREPQHF. Written as DNA, the CDR3 is TGTGCCAGCAGTTCCACAACCGGTCGGGAGCCCCAGCATTTT.

J is TRBJ1-1 and V is TRBV5-5, with D unclear. Trimming took 0 bases from V and 2 from J, leaving 5 bases between them. The V gene's germline CDR1 is SGHKS and CDR2 YYEKEE (reference sequence). The CDR3 sequence is 13 residues long. In DNA form, the CDR3 reads TGTGCCAGCAGCTTGGAGCCTAACACTGAAGCTTTCTTT. Translated, it gives CASSLEPNTEAFF.

The rearrangement links TRBV6-1 to TRBJ2-1, with a weak D call TRBD1 (5 bases). Trimming took off 3 bases at V and 15 bases at J, with 12 bases between the two ends. There are 11 residues in the CDR3. Germline values: CDR1 MNHNS, CDR2 SASEGT. Here the CDR3 reads CASSDRVLRFF. The CDR3 coding sequence is TGTGCCAGCAGTGACAGGGTTTTAAGGTTCTTC.

The chain uses TRBV7-9 and TRBJ2-2; possible D gene TRBD2, 6 bases. Germline values: CDR1 SEHNR, CDR2 FQNEAQ (reference sequence). Trimming removed 5 bases at V and 6 bases at J, with 13 bases between. CDR3 size: 14 residues. The CDR3 DNA is TGTGCCAGCAGCCGCTCCAGCGGGCCCGGGGAGCTGTTTTTT. This codes for CASSRSSGPGELFF.

The V gene is TRBV19, the J gene TRBJ1-4; perhaps TRBD1 as D (5 bases). The CDR3 spans 14 residues. Germline CDR1 reads LNHDA; CDR2 reads SQIVND (reference sequence). Trimming cost V 8 bases and J 8 bases, with 18 bases left between them. The CDR3 loop is CASCQGPRFEKLFF. Written as DNA, the CDR3 is TGTGCCAGTTGTCAGGGTCCGAGATTCGAAAAACTGTTTTTT.

Comments on this clone: Different DNA sequences within this sample yield the same CDR3. The chain joins TRBV18 to TRBJ2-5, with 7 positions matching TRBD1. Trimming at V came to 3 bases and at J to 2 bases, leaving 3 bases not matched to a gene. Looked up from germline, CDR1 is KGHSH and CDR2 is LQKENI. CDR3 length equals 14 residues. The CDR3 region has the DNA TGTGCCAGCTCACCGGGACAGACACAAGAGACCCAGTACTTC. Its translation: CASSPGQTQETQYF.

This clone was counted a few times. V and J are TRBV19 and TRBJ2-7; a possible D gene is TRBD2 (5 bases). With 3 bases removed from V and 4 bases from J, the gap between germline ends came to 10 bases. This CDR3 comprises 13 residues. Germline loops: CDR1 LNHDA, CDR2 SQIVND (reference sequence). The DNA of the CDR3 is TGTGCCAGTAGTATCTCTAGCACGTACGAGCAGTACTTC. Translating it yields CASSISSTYEQYF.

V gene TRBV10-3 combines with J gene TRBJ2-1, with 8 positions matching TRBD1. Germline CDR1 reads ENHRY; CDR2 reads SYGVKD. With V trimmed by 2 bases and J by 2 bases, 2 bases remained unmatched. The CDR3 loop spans 15 amino acids. The chain's CDR3 is CAISERQGTYNEQFF. CDR3 DNA sequence: TGTGCCATCAGTGAGAGACAGGGGACCTACAATGAGCAGTTCTTC.

In DNA, the CDR3 is TGTGCCAACATGTTGGGGCACTATGGCTACACCTTC. It encodes CANMLGHYGYTF. The J gene is TRBJ1-2, the V gene TRBV2, with D maybe TRBD1 (5 bases). Germline lookup yields CDR1 SNHLY and CDR2 FYNNEI. This CDR3 has 12 residues. V was trimmed by 10 bases and J by 3 bases, leaving 12 bases between them.

The V and J genes are TRBV5-1 and TRBJ2-7; 15 positions agree with TRBD2. The germline V gene has CDR1 SGHRS and CDR2 YFSETQ. The CDR3 has 17 residues. The J segment lost 7 bases and the V segment lost 2 bases, leaving 10 bases of the junction unmatched. CDR3 DNA sequence: TGCGCCAGCAGCTTTAGTCAGGGGACTAGCGGGAGGATGGAGCAGTACTTC. It specifies CASSFSQGTSGRMEQYF.

This clone appeared a few times. CDR3 residues: CVNSLRGRPSYSNQPQHF. CDR3 DNA: TGTGTGAACAGCTTACGAGGTCGTCCCTCGTATAGCAATCAGCCCCAGCATTTT. The chain joins TRBV7-2 to TRBJ1-5; D is undetermined. CDR3 size: 18 residues. Germline values: CDR1 SGHTA, CDR2 FQGNSA.

J is TRBJ2-1 and V is TRBV6-5; D is ambiguous. Germline loops: CDR1 MNHEY, CDR2 SVGAGI. CDR3 length: 13 residues. V was cut by 2 bases and J by 7 bases, with 9 bases left in between. CDR3 nucleotide sequence: TGTGCCAGCAGTTACCCTAGATCTAATGAGCAGTTCTTC. As protein: CASSYPRSNEQFF.

The rearrangement links TRBV27 to TRBJ1-5; 10 nucleotides agree with TRBD1. The CDR3 spans 14 residues. Germline CDR1 MNHEY, CDR2 SMNVEV (reference sequence). The ends lost 6 bases at V and 2 bases at J; junction bases unmatched: 1. The DNA for the CDR3 is TGTGCCAGCAGAGGACAGGGGGGCAATCAGCCCCAGCATTTT. Protein product: CASRGQGGNQPQHF.

The chain is built from TRBV30 and TRBJ1-2; perhaps TRBD1 as D (6 bases). Trimming took off 2 bases at V and 8 bases at J, with 18 bases between the two ends. This CDR3 contains 14 residues. The germline gives CDR1 GTSNPN, CDR2 SVGIG (reference sequence). The CDR3 nucleotides are TGTGCCTGGAGTATATGGGAGGGGGGCTCGGGCTACACCTTC. This translates into CAWSIWEGGSGYTF.

This CDR3 reads CASSLRLAPSTDTQYF. The CDR3 DNA reads TGTGCCAGCAGCTTACGGCTAGCGCCTAGCACAGATACGCAGTATTTT. The chain couples TRBV7-2 to TRBJ2-3; weak D call: TRBD2 (6 bases). Deletions cut 2 bases from V and 0 bases from J, with 12 bases between. Germline CDR1 is SGHTA and CDR2 is FQGNSA. This CDR3 is built from 16 residues.

This rearrangement joins TRBV19 to TRBJ1-2; tentative D call: TRBD1 (6 bases). V was trimmed by 9 bases and J by 0 bases, leaving 20 bases between them. Germline V gene lookup returns CDR1 LNHDA and CDR2 SQIVND (reference sequence). CDR3 size: 16 residues. CDR3 region: CASTPGQFLANYGYTF. In nucleotides, the CDR3 is TGTGCCAGCACCCCGGGACAATTTTTAGCTAACTATGGCTACACCTTC.